This TCR beta chain was identified during a study of T-cell reconstitution after alpha-beta-depleted transplantation in children. Unique molecular identifiers tagged the TCRbeta library. TCRdb processed the PCR reads anew with MiXCR; each CDR3 protein has one entry. The sample carries approximately 150,000 distinct CDR3 sequences, roughly 8.8% recorded once. In germline, CDR1 is SGHNT, CDR2 YYREEE (reference sequence). V gave up 4 bases and J gave up 0 bases; unmatched junction bases: 8. The CDR3 runs to 17 residues. Study-wide results and caveats: Several hundred expanded graft clones reportedly supplied alpha-beta T cells about two months after transplant. Surviving thymic progenitors and recipient T cells were the source of high TCRbeta diversity at day 60 in some patients. After one year, T-cell counts and TCRbeta diversity mostly came from new T cells.

This clonotype has a handful of counts. Its antigen remains unidentified. This sequence was found in a female patient aged 2-15 years who had a stem cell transplant for congenital amegakaryocytic thrombocytopenia, so the T cells may come from the graft donor. The chain joins TRBV5-4 to TRBJ2-4; 9 bases are a match to TRBD1. This sample comprised PBMCs, mostly from graft donor cells, obtained 180 days after TCRalphabeta/CD19-depleted stem cell transplant. CDR3 DNA sequence: TGTGCCAGCAGCAAAGGACAGGGGTCGGTAGCCAAAAACATTCAGTACTTC. Translation gives CASSKGQGSVAKNIQYF.